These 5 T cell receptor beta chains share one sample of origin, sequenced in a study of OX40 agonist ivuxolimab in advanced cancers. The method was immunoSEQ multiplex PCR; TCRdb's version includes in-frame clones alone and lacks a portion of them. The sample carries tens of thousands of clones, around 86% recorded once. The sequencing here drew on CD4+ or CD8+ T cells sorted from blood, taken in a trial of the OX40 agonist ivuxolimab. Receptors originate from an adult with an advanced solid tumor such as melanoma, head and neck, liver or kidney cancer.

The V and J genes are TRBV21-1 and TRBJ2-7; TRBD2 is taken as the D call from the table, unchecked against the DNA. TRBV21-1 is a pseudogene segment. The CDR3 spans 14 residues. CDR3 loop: CASSYPGLGYEQYF. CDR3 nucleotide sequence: TGTGCCAGCAGCTATCCGGGACTAGGGTACGAGCAGTACTTC.

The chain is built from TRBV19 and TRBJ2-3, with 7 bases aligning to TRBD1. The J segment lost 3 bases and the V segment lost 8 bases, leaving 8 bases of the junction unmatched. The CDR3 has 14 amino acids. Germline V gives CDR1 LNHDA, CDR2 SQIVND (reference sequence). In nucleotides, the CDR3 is TGTGCCAGTCAACAGGGGCCAAGGACAGATACGCAGTATTTT. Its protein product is CASQQGPRTDTQYF.

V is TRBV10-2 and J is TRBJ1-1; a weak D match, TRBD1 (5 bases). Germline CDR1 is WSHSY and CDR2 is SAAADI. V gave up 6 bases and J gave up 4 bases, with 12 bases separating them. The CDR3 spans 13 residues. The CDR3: CASRGPLGTEAFF. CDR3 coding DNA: TGCGCCAGCAGGGGACCTCTTGGCACTGAAGCTTTCTTT.

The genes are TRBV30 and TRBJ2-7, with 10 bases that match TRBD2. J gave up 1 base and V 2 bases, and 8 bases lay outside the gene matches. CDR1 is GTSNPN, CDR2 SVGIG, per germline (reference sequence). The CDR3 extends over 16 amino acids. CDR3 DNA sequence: TGTGCCTGGAGTAGAGCGGGAGGGTCCCTATCCTACGAGCAGTACTTC. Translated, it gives CAWSRAGGSLSYEQYF.

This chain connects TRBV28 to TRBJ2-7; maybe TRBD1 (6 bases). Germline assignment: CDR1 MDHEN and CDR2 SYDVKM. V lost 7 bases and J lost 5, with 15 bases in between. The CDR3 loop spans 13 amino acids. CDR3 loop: CASTPQGRHEQYV. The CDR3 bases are TGTGCCAGCACTCCACAGGGCAGGCACGAGCAGTACGTC.